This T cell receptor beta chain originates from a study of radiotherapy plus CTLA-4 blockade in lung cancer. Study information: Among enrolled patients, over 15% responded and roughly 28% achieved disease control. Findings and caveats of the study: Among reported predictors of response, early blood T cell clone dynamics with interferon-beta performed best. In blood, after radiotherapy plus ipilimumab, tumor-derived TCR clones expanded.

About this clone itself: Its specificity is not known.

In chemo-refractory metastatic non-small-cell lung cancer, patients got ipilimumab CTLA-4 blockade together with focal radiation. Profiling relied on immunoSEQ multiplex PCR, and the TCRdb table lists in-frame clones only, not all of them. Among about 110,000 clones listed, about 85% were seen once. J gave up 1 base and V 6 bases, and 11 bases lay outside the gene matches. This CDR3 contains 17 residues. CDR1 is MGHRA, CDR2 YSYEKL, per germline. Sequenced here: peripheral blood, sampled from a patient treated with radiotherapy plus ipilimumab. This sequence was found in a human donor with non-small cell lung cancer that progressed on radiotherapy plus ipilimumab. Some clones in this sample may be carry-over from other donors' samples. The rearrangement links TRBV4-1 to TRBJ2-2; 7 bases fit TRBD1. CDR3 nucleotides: TGCGCCAGCAGTACACCCCAGGGGGATAGGAACACCGGGGAGCTGTTTTTT. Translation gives CASSTPQGDRNTGELFF.